These 21 T cell receptor beta chains were sequenced from one sample in a study of T-cell memory formation after mild COVID-19. TCRdb independently ran MiXCR on the 5' RACE reads; one entry per CDR3 protein. The sample comprises approximately 430,000 distinct CDR3 sequences, under 25% of which are singletons, and about 12% rests with the top ten. Sequenced: PBMCs or a T cell subset sorted from them (not recorded which). The source of these receptors is an adult woman who had mild COVID-19 (a few samples of this study predate the infection). Cell type and time point are not known.

The chain has TRBV5-6 and TRBJ2-7; D is unclear. V gave up 0 bases and J gave up 2 bases, with 9 bases separating them. Germline V CDR1 and CDR2: SGHDT, YYEEEE. There are 14 residues in the CDR3. CDR3 amino acids: CASSLAGEPYEQYF. In DNA, the CDR3 is TGTGCCAGCAGCTTGGCTGGGGAACCCTACGAGCAGTACTTC.

This clonotype was recorded many times. V and J are TRBV5-1 and TRBJ2-3, with D possibly matching TRBD2 (6 bases). V was trimmed by 5 bases and J by 1 base, leaving 11 bases between them. This CDR3 has 14 amino acids. Germline lookup yields CDR1 SGHRS and CDR2 YFSETQ. The CDR3 coding sequence is TGCGCCAGCAGTTCCTCGGGGGGCACAGATACGCAGTATTTT. It translates to CASSSSGGTDTQYF.

The chain links TRBV7-6 to TRBJ2-2; 12 positions match TRBD2. Losses at the gene ends were 4 bases for V and 11 bases for J; bases not matched to a gene: 23. From germline, CDR1 is SGHVS and CDR2 FNYEAQ. This CDR3 comprises 20 residues. The CDR3: CASSSWLMLAGGKYRLELFF. The CDR3 coding sequence is TGTGCCAGCAGCTCCTGGTTGATGCTAGCGGGAGGGAAATACCGGTTAGAGCTGTTTTTT.

This clonotype was counted a few times. The rearrangement uses TRBV12-3 or TRBV12-4 and TRBJ2-2; 7 bases align to TRBD1. With V trimmed by 6 bases and J by 1 base, 5 bases remained unmatched. This CDR3 contains 15 residues. The CDR3: CASRRRDRNTGELFF. In nucleotides, the CDR3 is TGTGCCAGCAGGCGCCGGGACAGGAACACCGGGGAGCTGTTTTTT.

The chain uses TRBV5-1 and TRBJ1-2; weak D call: TRBD1 (5 bases). V was shortened by 4 bases and J by 0 bases, with 7 bases between the two germline ends. CDR3 length: 13 amino acids. The germline V gene has CDR1 SGHRS and CDR2 YFSETQ. The CDR3 sequence is CASSPGSNYGYTF. In DNA, the CDR3 is TGCGCCAGCAGCCCAGGGTCTAACTATGGCTACACCTTC.

This chain connects TRBV20-1 to TRBJ2-3; D may be TRBD2 (6 bases). The V and J ends lost 2 bases and 3 bases respectively, with 18 bases between them. The CDR3 covers 16 residues. Per the germline V gene, CDR1 is DFQATT and CDR2 is SNEGSKA (reference sequence). The CDR3 loop reads CSARPSGDLGTDTQYF. DNA of the CDR3: TGCAGTGCTAGACCTTCGGGAGACCTTGGGACAGATACGCAGTATTTT.

This clonotype was counted between two and nine times. V and J are TRBV4-3 and TRBJ2-2; the D gene is possibly TRBD2 (5 bases). V lost 0 bases and J lost 2, with 10 bases in between. The CDR3 runs to 16 residues. Germline V lookup: CDR1 LGHNA, CDR2 YSLEER. Here the CDR3 DNA reads TGCGCCAGCAGCCAAGATGAGGGAGACAACACCGGGGAGCTGTTTTTT. It specifies CASSQDEGDNTGELFF.

In this sample, this clonotype turned up many times. V and J are TRBV27 and TRBJ2-7; D uncertain. This CDR3 contains 15 residues. V shed 0 bases and J shed 7 bases, with 16 bases lying between them. CDR1 is MNHEY, CDR2 SMNVEV, per germline (reference sequence). In DNA, the CDR3 is TGTGCCAGCAGTTTATCGCCAGGCCCCCTAGATGAGCAGTACTTC. This codes for CASSLSPGPLDEQYF.

The chain links TRBV7-2 to TRBJ2-7; D ambiguous. Between the trimmed V and J ends, which lost 4 bases and 4 bases, there was a span of 14 bases. CDR1 and CDR2 (germline): SGHTA, FQGNSA. This CDR3 comprises 14 residues. CDR3 nucleotide sequence: TGTGCCAGCAGCTCATCACCGAACCGATACGAGCAGTACTTC. Translating it yields CASSSSPNRYEQYF.

The chain recombines TRBV20-1 with TRBJ2-1, with D possibly being TRBD2 (6 bases). Germline V CDR1 and CDR2: DFQATT, SNEGSKA (reference sequence). The CDR3 is 14 amino acids. The ends were cut back, 6 bases at V and 7 bases at J, with 19 bases in the middle. CDR3 in DNA: TGCAGTGCCGCCATCCGGGACTCCAGGAATGAGCAGTTCTTC. This sequence encodes CSAAIRDSRNEQFF.

This clonotype has at least ten counts. The chain combines TRBV14 with TRBJ2-7, with TRBD2 matching 9 bases. The trim removed 0 bases at V and 3 bases at J, leaving 6 bases unmatched. The CDR3 spans 16 residues. In germline, CDR1 is SGHDN, CDR2 FVKESK. CDR3 amino acids: CASSQEGTSFDYEQYF. The CDR3 coding sequence is TGTGCCAGCAGCCAAGAGGGGACTAGCTTCGACTACGAGCAGTACTTC.

J is TRBJ2-1 and V is TRBV19; no reliable D call. Trimming left V 10 bases short and J 5 bases short, with 18 bases between. Germline V gives CDR1 LNHDA, CDR2 SQIVND (reference sequence). The length of the CDR3 is 14 residues. The CDR3 region has the DNA TGTGCCACCGTAGCCCAAGGGCCAAACAATGAGCAGTTCTTC. It encodes CATVAQGPNNEQFF.

The chain combines TRBV12-3 or TRBV12-4 with TRBJ1-2; D may be TRBD1 (5 bases). The CDR3 has 12 residues. With 7 bases removed from V and 4 bases from J, the gap between germline ends came to 10 bases. The DNA of the CDR3 is TGTGCCAGCAAACGGGACGGCTATGGCTACACCTTC. Translation gives CASKRDGYGYTF.

The rearrangement joins TRBV5-1 to TRBJ2-6; tentative D call: TRBD1 (6 bases). CDR1 is SGHRS, CDR2 YFSETQ, per germline. The CDR3 is 18 amino acids. V lost 6 bases and J 1 base, leaving 20 bases between the germline ends. The CDR3 nucleotides read TGCGCCAGCACCTCTTGGGGGCAGGGTGCATCTGGGGCCAACGTCCTGACTTTC. Encoded protein: CASTSWGQGASGANVLTF.

This sequence joins TRBV5-6 and TRBJ1-2; the D is unclear. V was clipped by 0 bases and J by 7 bases, with 7 bases between them. CDR1 and CDR2 (germline): SGHDT, YYEEEE. The CDR3 totals 12 residues. The DNA for the CDR3 is TGTGCCAGCAGCTTGGCGGTGGGTGGCTACACCTTC. Translating it yields CASSLAVGGYTF.

This chain links TRBV4-1 with TRBJ2-7, with 9 bases matching TRBD1. Germline CDR1 and CDR2: MGHRA and YSYEKL. CDR3 length: 17 amino acids. The ends lost 0 bases at V and 5 bases at J; junction bases unmatched: 11. The CDR3 loop reads CASSQDLGTGMRNEQYF. The CDR3 region has the DNA TGCGCCAGCAGCCAAGATTTAGGGACAGGGATGAGGAACGAGCAGTACTTC.

This clonotype has more than one count but fewer than ten. This chain uses TRBV7-8 with TRBJ2-7; D tentatively reads TRBD1 or TRBD2 (5 bases each). The V gene lost 5 bases and the J gene lost 4 bases, with 15 bases spanning the gap. There are 14 residues in the CDR3. Germline CDR1 SGHVS, CDR2 FQNEAQ. CDR3 residues: CASSPRGAKYEQYF. CDR3 DNA: TGTGCCAGCAGCCCGAGAGGGGCAAAGTACGAGCAGTACTTC.

This clonotype came up a few times. The chain combines TRBV4-3 with TRBJ2-3, with a possible D match to TRBD2 (5 bases). CDR3 length: 17 residues. Germline loops: CDR1 LGHNA, CDR2 YSLEER. Trimming stripped 3 bases from V and 0 bases from J, with 16 bases between. The CDR3 DNA sequence: TGCGCCAGCAGCCAGGCATGGACTCCGGGAAGCACAGATACGCAGTATTTT. Translation gives CASSQAWTPGSTDTQYF.

The rearrangement joins TRBV29-1 to TRBJ1-1; possibly TRBD1 for D (5 bases). CDR3 length equals 11 residues. Deletions cut 0 bases from V and 9 bases from J, with 8 bases between. Germline CDR1 SQVTM, CDR2 ANQGSEA. The CDR3 nucleotides are TGCAGCGTTGAAGAACCGGACAAAGCTTTCTTT. It specifies CSVEEPDKAFF.

A few counts support this clonotype. V gene TRBV2 combines with J gene TRBJ2-2; TRBD1 matches 7 bases. The J segment lost 7 bases and the V segment lost 6 bases, leaving 2 bases of the junction unmatched. The CDR3 is 12 amino acids. Per the germline V gene, CDR1 is SNHLY and CDR2 is FYNNEI. The CDR3 coding sequence is TGTGCCAGCAGGACAGGGATCGGGGAGCTGTTTTTT. This codes for CASRTGIGELFF.

The chain links TRBV25-1 to TRBJ2-3; 9 bases map to TRBD2. CDR3 length: 15 residues. J was trimmed by 3 bases and V by 6 bases; bases with no gene match: 7. The germline V gene encodes CDR1 MGHDK and CDR2 SYGVNS. The CDR3 here is CASSALAGITDTQYF. CDR3 DNA: TGTGCCAGCAGCGCCCTAGCGGGGATAACAGATACGCAGTATTTT.